This TCR beta chain was identified during a study of shared clonotypes between healthy human individuals. Study observations and caveats: In having few donors, the study represented limited genetic and exposure-history diversity. Shared clonotypes: roughly 4.5% naive CD4, roughly 3.5% naive CD8, roughly 2.2% memory CD4, 0.4% memory CD8.

Profiling relied on immunoSEQ multiplex PCR, and the TCRdb table lists in-frame clones only, not all of them. The sample holds some 1.4 million clones, roughly 95% seen once. Worth noting for this clone: The antigen remains unidentified.

This sequence was found in a man younger than 45 in good health. Sequencing was done on a sample of naive CD4+ T cells sorted from blood. Subset described: CD45RA+ positively selected.

The CDR3 loop reads CASSSQWRSYEQYF. The DNA for the CDR3 is TGTGCCAGCAGCTCACAATGGCGCAGCTACGAGCAGTACTTC. V and J are TRBV5-5 and TRBJ2-7; D ambiguous. In germline, CDR1 is SGHKS, CDR2 YYEKEE (reference sequence). This CDR3 has 14 amino acids. V lost 3 bases and J lost 3, with 13 bases in between.